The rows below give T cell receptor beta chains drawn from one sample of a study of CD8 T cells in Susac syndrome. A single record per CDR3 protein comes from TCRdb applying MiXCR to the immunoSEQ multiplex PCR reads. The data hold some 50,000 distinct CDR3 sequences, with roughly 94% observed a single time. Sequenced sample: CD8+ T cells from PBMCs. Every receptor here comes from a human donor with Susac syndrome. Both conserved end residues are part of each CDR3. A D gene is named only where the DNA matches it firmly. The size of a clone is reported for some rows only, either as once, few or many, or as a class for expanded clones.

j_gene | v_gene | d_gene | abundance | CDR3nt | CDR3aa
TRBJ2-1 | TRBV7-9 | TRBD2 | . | TGTGCCAGCAGCTCCCAGCGGGGGCCGACAAATGAGCAGTTCTTC | CASSSQRGPTNEQFF
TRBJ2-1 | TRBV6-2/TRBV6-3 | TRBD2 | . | TGTGCCAGCACCCTGCTAGCGGCCTACAATGAGCAGTTCTTC | CASTLLAAYNEQFF
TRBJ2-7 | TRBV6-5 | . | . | TGTGCCACCATGAGTTCAGTGAGCTCCTACGAGCAGTACTTC | CATMSSVSSYEQYF
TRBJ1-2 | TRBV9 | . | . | TGTGCCAGCAGCGCAGAGCCAGGGAGTAACTATGGCTACACCTTC | CASSAEPGSNYGYTF
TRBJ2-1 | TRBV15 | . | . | TGTGCCACCAGCAGCCCCCAGGGATTAGAGCAGTTCTTC | CATSSPQGLEQFF
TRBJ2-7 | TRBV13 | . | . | TGTGCCAGCAGCCCGCGCACGGGGGGCAACTACGAGCAGTACTTC | CASSPRTGGNYEQYF
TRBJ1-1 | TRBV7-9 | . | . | TGTGCCAGCAGCTTAGGACAGCCTTCAGCTGAAGCTTTCTTT | CASSLGQPSAEAFF
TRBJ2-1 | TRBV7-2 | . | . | TGTGCCAGCAGCTCATTAGGGGGGGGTCTCAACAATGAGCAGTTCTTC | CASSSLGGGLNNEQFF
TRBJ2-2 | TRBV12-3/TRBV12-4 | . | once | TGTGCCAGCAGTTTATGGGGCGGGGAGCTGTTTTTT | CASSLWGGELFF
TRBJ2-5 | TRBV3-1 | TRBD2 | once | TGTGCCAGCAGCTTAGCGGGGCGAGAGACCCAGTACTTC | CASSLAGRETQYF